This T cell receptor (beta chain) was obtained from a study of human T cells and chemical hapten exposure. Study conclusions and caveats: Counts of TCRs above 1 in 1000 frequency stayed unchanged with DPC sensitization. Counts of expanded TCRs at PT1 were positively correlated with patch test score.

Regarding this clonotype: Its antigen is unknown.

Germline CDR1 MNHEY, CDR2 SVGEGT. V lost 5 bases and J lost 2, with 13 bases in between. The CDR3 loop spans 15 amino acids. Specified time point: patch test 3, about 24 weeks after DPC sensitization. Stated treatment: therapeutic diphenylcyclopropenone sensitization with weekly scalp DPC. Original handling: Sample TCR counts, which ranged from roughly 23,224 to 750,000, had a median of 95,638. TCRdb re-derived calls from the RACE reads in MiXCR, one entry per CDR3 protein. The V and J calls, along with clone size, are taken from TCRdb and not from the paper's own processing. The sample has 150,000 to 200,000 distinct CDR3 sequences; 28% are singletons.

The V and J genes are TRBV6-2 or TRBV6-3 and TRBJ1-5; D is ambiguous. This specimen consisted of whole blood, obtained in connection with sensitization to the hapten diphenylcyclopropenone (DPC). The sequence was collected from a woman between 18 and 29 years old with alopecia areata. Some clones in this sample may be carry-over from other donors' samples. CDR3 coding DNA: TGTGCCAGCAGTGCCCTCTCTATGGGCAATCAGCCCCAGCATTTT. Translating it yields CASSALSMGNQPQHF.